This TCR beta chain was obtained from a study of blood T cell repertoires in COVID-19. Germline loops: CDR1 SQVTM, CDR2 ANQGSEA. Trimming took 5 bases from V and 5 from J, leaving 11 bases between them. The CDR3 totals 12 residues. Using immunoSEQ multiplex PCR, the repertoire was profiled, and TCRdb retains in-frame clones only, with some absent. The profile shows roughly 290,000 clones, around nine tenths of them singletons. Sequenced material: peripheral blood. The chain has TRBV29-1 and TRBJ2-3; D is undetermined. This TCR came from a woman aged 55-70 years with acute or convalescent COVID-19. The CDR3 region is CSVRARKDTQYF. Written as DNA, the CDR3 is TGCAGCGTTCGAGCTAGGAAAGATACGCAGTATTTT.